This T cell receptor (beta chain) was retrieved from a study of blood T cell repertoires in COVID-19. Overall study: The origin of the acute and convalescent COVID-19 samples was the United States, Italy and Spain. T cells, B-cell-depleted T cells, or PBMCs provided the cDNA or gDNA that served as material.

CDR3 length: 15 residues. Per germline, CDR1 LGHDT and CDR2 YNNKEL (reference sequence). Trimming pared 1 base from V and 7 bases from J, leaving 13 bases between. Per the authors' pipeline: Reference gene primers were amplified, and this amplification served to estimate nucleated cell counts. The table came from immunoSEQ multiplex PCR; TCRdb's copy has only in-frame clones and leaves some out. Clone size and the V and J calls come from that table; the DNA yielded D and trimming. The table includes 250,000 or so clones, around 86% detected once. Sequenced material: peripheral blood. The receptor's source is a woman in her 70s with active or convalescent COVID-19. The chain recombines TRBV3-1 (or the pseudogene TRBV3-2) with TRBJ2-2, with a tentative D call TRBD1 (5 bases). The CDR3 nucleotides read TGTGCCAGCAGCCAAGCCCTTGGACACGGCGGGGAGCTGTTTTTT. Its protein product is CASSQALGHGGELFF.